This T cell receptor (beta chain) was retrieved from a study of blood T cell repertoires in COVID-19. TCRdb keeps only in-frame clones here, not all; method: immunoSEQ multiplex PCR. The profile covers approximately 400,000 clones, with 88% appearing a single time and 1.2% taken by the ten largest. In terms of age and location, participants ranged from roughly 18 to 95 years and lived in about 25 US areas. Sequencing was carried out using PBMCs or T cells enriched from blood (not recorded which). The sequence derives from a woman aged 18-30 years who had recovered from COVID-19.

DNA for the CDR3: TGTGCCAGCAGCGAGACAGGGAATAATGAAAAACTGTTTTTT. Its translation: CASSETGNNEKLFF. This chain connects TRBV6-5 to TRBJ1-4; 7 bases are a match to TRBD1. Trimming cost V 6 bases and J 4 bases; bases outside gene matches: 5. The CDR3 runs to 14 residues. CDR1 is MNHEY, CDR2 SVGAGI, per germline.